This TCR beta chain was observed in a study of blood T cells in healthy people across ages. CDR3 length equals 16 residues. V was pared by 1 base and J by 1 base, with 12 bases between. In germline, CDR1 is SGHVS, CDR2 FNYEAQ. This clonotype appeared a few times. Sample-barcoded 5' priming and a J-beta primer mix drove a second PCR of 7 to 11 cycles. MiXCR was run by TCRdb on the 5' RACE reads, yielding one entry per CDR3 protein. The sample lists 1,100,000 or so distinct CDR3 sequences; under 45% were seen once. The V call is TRBV7-6, the J call TRBJ2-3; no clear D gene. Sequencing was carried out using blood. This sequence originates from a woman aged 55-75 years in good health. The chain's CDR3 is CASSLVGSPGTDTQYF. CDR3 DNA: TGTGCCAGCAGCTTAGTCGGATCGCCCGGCACAGATACGCAGTATTTT. Full variable domain (remainder filled in from reference TRBV7-6 and TRBJ2-3): GAGVSQSPRYKVTKRGQDVALRCDPISGHVSLYWYRQALGQGPEFLTYFNYEAQQDKSGLPNDRFSAERPEGSISTLTIQRTEQRDSAMYRCASSLVGSPGTDTQYFGPGTRLTVL.